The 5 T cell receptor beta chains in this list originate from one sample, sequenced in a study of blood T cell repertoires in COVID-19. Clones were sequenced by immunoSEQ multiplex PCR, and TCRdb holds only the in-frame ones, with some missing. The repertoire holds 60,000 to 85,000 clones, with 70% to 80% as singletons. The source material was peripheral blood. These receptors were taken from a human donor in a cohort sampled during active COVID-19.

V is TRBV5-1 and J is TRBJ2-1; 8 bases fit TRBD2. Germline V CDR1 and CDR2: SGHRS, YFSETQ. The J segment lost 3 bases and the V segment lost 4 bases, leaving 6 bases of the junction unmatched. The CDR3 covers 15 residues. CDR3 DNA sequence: TGCGCCAGCAGCGAACGGGAGGGCCACTACAATGAGCAGTTCTTC. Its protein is CASSEREGHYNEQFF. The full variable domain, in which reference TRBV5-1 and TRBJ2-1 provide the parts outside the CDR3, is KAGVTQTPRYLIKTRGQQVTLSCSPISGHRSVSWYQQTPGQGLQFLFEYFSETQRNKGNFPGRFSGRQFSNSRSEMNVSTLELGDSALYLCASSEREGHYNEQFFGPGTRLTVL.

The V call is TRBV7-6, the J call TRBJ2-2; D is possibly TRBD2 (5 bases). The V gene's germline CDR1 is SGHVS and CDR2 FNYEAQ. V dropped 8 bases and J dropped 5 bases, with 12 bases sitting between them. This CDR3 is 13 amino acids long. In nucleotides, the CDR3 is TGTGCCAGCGGTGCGGAGGATACCGGGGAGCTGTTTTTT. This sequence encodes CASGAEDTGELFF.

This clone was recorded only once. The CDR3 nucleotides are TGTGCCTGGAGTGGGGGAGCCCAGGGGGCGGGTACTGAAGCTTTCTTT. Residues: CAWSGGAQGAGTEAFF. The V call is TRBV30, the J call TRBJ1-1; 8 bases fit TRBD1. The CDR3 loop spans 16 amino acids. Germline values: CDR1 GTSNPN, CDR2 SVGIG (reference sequence). V gave up 1 base and J gave up 5 bases; unmatched junction bases: 12. Supplemented by reference TRBV30 and TRBJ1-1, the full variable domain reads SQTIHQWPATLVQPVGSPLSLECTVEGTSNPNLYWYRQAAGRGLQLLFYSVGIGQISSEVPQNLSASRPQDRQFILSSKKLLLSDSGFYLCAWSGGAQGAGTEAFFGQGTRLTVV.

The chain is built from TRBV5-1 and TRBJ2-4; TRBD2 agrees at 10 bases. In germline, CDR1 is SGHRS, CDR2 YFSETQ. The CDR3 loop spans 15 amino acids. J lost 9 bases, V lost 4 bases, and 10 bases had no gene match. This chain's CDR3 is CASSDASGGATIQYF. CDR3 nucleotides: TGCGCCAGCAGCGATGCGAGCGGGGGGGCTACCATTCAGTACTTC. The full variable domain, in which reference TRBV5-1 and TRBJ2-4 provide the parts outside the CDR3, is KAGVTQTPRYLIKTRGQQVTLSCSPISGHRSVSWYQQTPGQGLQFLFEYFSETQRNKGNFPGRFSGRQFSNSRSEMNVSTLELGDSALYLCASSDASGGATIQYFGAGTRLSVL.

CDR3 in amino acids: CASSHPQGGGTDTQYF. The CDR3 DNA sequence: TGTGCCAGCAGCCATCCACAGGGTGGAGGTACAGATACGCAGTATTTT. V usage is TRBV6-2 or TRBV6-3 and J usage is TRBJ2-3; tentatively, D is TRBD1 (6 bases). Per the germline V gene, CDR1 is MNHEY and CDR2 is SVGEGT. The V and J ends lost 6 bases and 3 bases respectively, with 19 bases between them. This CDR3 is 16 amino acids long.